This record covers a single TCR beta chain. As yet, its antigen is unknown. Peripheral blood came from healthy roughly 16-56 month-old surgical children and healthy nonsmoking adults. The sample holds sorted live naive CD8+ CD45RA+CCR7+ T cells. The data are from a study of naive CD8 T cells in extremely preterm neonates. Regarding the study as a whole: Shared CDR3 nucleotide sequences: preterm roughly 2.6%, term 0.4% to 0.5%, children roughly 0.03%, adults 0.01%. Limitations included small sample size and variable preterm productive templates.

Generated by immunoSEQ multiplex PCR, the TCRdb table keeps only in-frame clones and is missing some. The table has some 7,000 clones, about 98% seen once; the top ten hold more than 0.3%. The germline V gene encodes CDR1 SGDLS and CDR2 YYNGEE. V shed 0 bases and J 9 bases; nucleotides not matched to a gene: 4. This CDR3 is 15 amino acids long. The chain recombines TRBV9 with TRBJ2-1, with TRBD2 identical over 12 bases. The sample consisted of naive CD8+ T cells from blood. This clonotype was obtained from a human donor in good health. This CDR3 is CASSVALAGGSEQFF. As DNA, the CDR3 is TGTGCCAGCAGCGTAGCACTAGCGGGAGGATCTGAGCAGTTCTTC.